This T cell receptor beta chain derives from a study of tumor-infiltrating lymphocytes in primary liver carcinoma. Overall study: The patients included men and women who were aged 30 to 69 years. All lesions had stage T1-T3 N0M0 and about 4 to 10 cm widths.

Starting material of around 460 ng total RNA yielded TCR beta cDNA via a constant-region primer. Researchers made the TCR beta libraries by running three nested multiplex PCR rounds with slightly modified ARM-PCR. Amplification in the first two PCR rounds was performed using TRBV1-TRBV30 forward primers and a C-beta reverse primer for approximately 10 cycles each. TCRdb itself ran the multiplex PCR reads through MiXCR, one entry per CDR3 protein. The repertoire holds almost 200,000 distinct CDR3 sequences, with around 60% as singletons. The sample holds one count of this clonotype. The conserved closing phenylalanine or tryptophan is absent in this CDR3, likely reflecting a read error. RNA was extracted from whole blood without cell sorting, alongside germline DNA. These patients lived with chronic HBV infection and had never been treated. The authors collected four milliliters of peripheral blood before surgery.

The CDR3 spans 13 residues. Germline lookup yields CDR1 SGHAT and CDR2 FQDESV (reference sequence). Trimming removed 9 bases from V and 2 bases from J; junction bases left unmatched: 7. The sequence was obtained from a woman in her sixties or seventies with primary liver carcinoma and hepatitis B virus infection. Sequences were obtained from peripheral blood. J is TRBJ2-7 and V is TRBV11-1; 7 nucleotides agree with TRBD1. For the CDR3, the DNA is TGTGCCAGTAGCCGGGACAGACCCTACGAGCAGTACTCC. It translates to CASSRDRPYEQYS.